Below are 22 T cell receptor beta chains sequenced from a single sample in a study of human T cells and chemical hapten exposure. MiXCR, applied by TCRdb to the RACE reads, yields one record per CDR3 protein. Of 300,000 to 350,000 distinct CDR3 sequences detected, approximately 6.9% appear once; the ten largest clones hold about 8%. Specified time point: patch test 1, 2 weeks after DPC sensitization. Treatment here: therapeutic diphenylcyclopropenone sensitization with weekly scalp DPC. Sequenced here: whole blood, sampled in connection with sensitization to the hapten diphenylcyclopropenone (DPC). The source of these receptors is a woman aged 18-35 years with alopecia areata. Some clones in this sample may be carry-over from other donors' samples.

This clonotype came up many times. The chain couples TRBV4-3 to TRBJ2-6; no clear D. Germline V CDR1 and CDR2: LGHNA, YSLEER. V was clipped by 1 base and J by 0 bases, with 10 bases between them. The CDR3 runs to 17 residues. CDR3 in DNA: TGCGCCAGCAGCCAAGGATTCAGTAGCTCTGGGGCCAACGTCCTGACTTTC. The encoded protein is CASSQGFSSSGANVLTF.

The chain links TRBV29-1 to TRBJ1-1; 9 bases agree with TRBD1. Germline trimming cut 3 bases from V and 3 bases from J; bases unmatched to any gene: 2. Germline lookup yields CDR1 SQVTM and CDR2 ANQGSEA. The CDR3 has 13 amino acids. The CDR3 DNA reads as TGCAGCGTTGAGGGGACAGGGTACACTGAAGCTTTCTTT. Its translation is CSVEGTGYTEAFF.

V usage is TRBV27 and J usage is TRBJ2-3; D call uncertain. V lost 5 bases and J 0 bases, leaving 12 bases between the germline ends. The length of the CDR3 is 15 residues. From germline, CDR1 is MNHEY and CDR2 SMNVEV (reference sequence). The chain's CDR3 is CASSPYMPSTDTQYF. In DNA form, the CDR3 reads TGTGCCAGCAGTCCCTATATGCCTAGCACAGATACGCAGTATTTT.

This clonotype has a count of ten or more. The chain employs TRBV27 and TRBJ2-3, with D possibly being TRBD1 or TRBD2 (5 bases each). Germline assignment: CDR1 MNHEY and CDR2 SMNVEV (reference sequence). The V and J ends lost 0 bases and 0 bases respectively, with 16 bases between them. The CDR3 consists of 18 residues. CDR3 nucleotides: TGTGCCAGCAGTTTATCCGGAAGGGGCAGGACTAGCACAGATACGCAGTATTTT. The encoded protein is CASSLSGRGRTSTDTQYF.

This clonotype was found a few times. The rearrangement uses TRBV7-9 and TRBJ1-4; maybe TRBD1 (6 bases). The CDR3 runs to 15 residues. Trimming cost V 0 bases and J 8 bases, with 13 bases left between them. Germline loops: CDR1 SEHNR, CDR2 FQNEAQ (reference sequence). The CDR3 protein is CASSLAGRGDEKLFF. The CDR3 bases are TGTGCCAGCAGCTTAGCTGGCAGGGGAGACGAAAAACTGTTTTTT.

The table lists this clonotype with many counts. The chain recombines TRBV12-3 or TRBV12-4 with TRBJ2-1; no definite D call. Trimming took off 6 bases at V and 3 bases at J, with 15 bases between the two ends. The CDR3 totals 15 residues. CDR3 sequence: CASSLLKGSYNEQFF. The CDR3 DNA reads as TGTGCCAGCAGCTTGCTAAAGGGCAGCTACAATGAGCAGTTCTTC.

The table lists this clonotype with a few counts. CDR3 amino acids: CASSFSTSVADTQYF. The CDR3 DNA sequence: TGTGCCAGCAGCTTCAGTACTTCCGTGGCAGATACGCAGTATTTT. J is TRBJ2-3 and V is TRBV11-3; no clear D. The V end was cut by 3 bases, the J end by 4 bases, with 14 bases between. CDR3 size: 15 residues. Germline V gene sequence: CDR1 SGHNT, CDR2 YENEEA. The variable domain in full, completed from reference TRBV11-3 and TRBJ2-3, reads EAGVVQSPRYKIIEKKQPVAFWCNPISGHNTLYWYLQNLGQGPELLIRYENEEAVDDSQLPKDRFSAERLKGVDSTLKIQPAELGDSAVYLCASSFSTSVADTQYFGPGTRLTVL.

This clonotype has a count of ten or more. This CDR3 reads CASSLTTREQYF. DNA of the CDR3: TGTGCCAGCAGTTTAACTACCCGGGAGCAGTACTTC. The gene calls are TRBV28 and TRBJ2-7; the D is unclear. The CDR3 runs to 12 residues. V lost 2 bases and J lost 7, with 9 bases in between. In germline, CDR1 is MDHEN, CDR2 SYDVKM.

This clonotype showed up just a few times. This chain joins TRBV7-2 and TRBJ2-3, with 8 positions matching TRBD2. Per germline, CDR1 SGHTA and CDR2 FQGNSA. Losses at the gene ends were 4 bases for V and 4 bases for J; bases not matched to a gene: 7. The CDR3 covers 15 residues. The CDR3 DNA follows: TGTGCCAGCAGCTCAGACGGGGGGGCTGCAGATACGCAGTATTTT. Translated, it gives CASSSDGGAADTQYF. Supplemented by reference TRBV7-2 and TRBJ2-3, the full variable domain reads GAGVSQSPSNKVTEKGKDVELRCDPISGHTALYWYRQSLGQGLEFLIYFQGNSAPDKSGLPSDRFSAERTGGSVSTLTIQRTQQEDSAVYLCASSSDGGAADTQYFGPGTRLTVL.

This clonotype came up a few times. The chain employs TRBV6-2 or TRBV6-3 and TRBJ2-1; D remains unclear. V lost 1 base, J lost 4 bases, and 29 bases lay in between. Germline CDR1 and CDR2: MNHEY and SVGEGT. The CDR3 has 21 amino acids. CDR3 loop: CASSYYDGHPKIPQIYNEQFF. DNA of the CDR3: TGTGCCAGCAGTTACTACGACGGCCACCCCAAAATCCCCCAGATTTACAATGAGCAGTTCTTC.

V and J are TRBV14 and TRBJ2-7, with no clear D. Germline CDR1 reads SGHDN; CDR2 reads FVKESK. The CDR3 is made up of 15 amino acids. Trimming took off 4 bases at V and 5 bases at J, with 18 bases between the two ends. The CDR3 DNA follows: TGTGCCAGCAGCCCACGTTTACGCCTTGGGCACGAGCAGTACTTC. Residues: CASSPRLRLGHEQYF.

In this sample, this clonotype turned up a few times. This sequence joins TRBV2 and TRBJ1-2; tentative D call: TRBD1 (6 bases). Trimming took off 0 bases at V and 6 bases at J, with 20 bases between the two ends. This CDR3 region has 17 residues. Germline V gene data show CDR1 as SNHLY and CDR2 as FYNNEI. CDR3 in amino acids: CASSEAGTRTAIHGYTF. The CDR3 nucleotides read TGTGCCAGCAGTGAAGCCGGGACAAGAACTGCAATTCATGGCTACACCTTC.

The rearrangement joins TRBV24-1 to TRBJ1-1; D not resolved. V shed 4 bases and J shed 8 bases, with 13 bases lying between them. CDR3 size: 13 residues. Germline loops: CDR1 KGHDR, CDR2 SFDVKD. The CDR3 protein is CATSEVYRREAFF. DNA for the CDR3: TGTGCCACCAGTGAGGTCTACCGAAGGGAAGCTTTCTTT.

V and J are TRBV7-9 and TRBJ1-1; D may be TRBD1 (6 bases). This CDR3 is built from 14 residues. V lost 6 bases, J lost 7 bases, and 18 bases lay in between. The germline V gene has CDR1 SEHNR and CDR2 FQNEAQ (reference sequence). CDR3 amino acids: CASRATGTIDEAFF. The CDR3 DNA sequence: TGTGCCAGCAGGGCAACCGGGACAATCGATGAAGCTTTCTTT.

This chain uses TRBV28 with TRBJ2-7; 12 nucleotides match TRBD1. The CDR3 sequence is 15 residues long. V shed 5 bases and J 7 bases; nucleotides not matched to a gene: 9. In germline, CDR1 is MDHEN, CDR2 SYDVKM. CDR3 protein: CASSPPGQGAGEQYF. The DNA for the CDR3 is TGTGCCAGCAGTCCTCCGGGACAGGGGGCTGGAGAGCAGTACTTC.

In this sample, this clonotype turned up many times. The chain is built from TRBV27 and TRBJ1-4; tentatively, D is TRBD1 (5 bases). Germline V gene sequence: CDR1 MNHEY, CDR2 SMNVEV (reference sequence). CDR3 length: 11 residues. Trimming removed 6 bases at V and 8 bases at J, with 7 bases between. For the CDR3, the DNA is TGTGCCAGCAGCTGGGGCGAAAAACTGTTTTTT. Amino acids: CASSWGEKLFF. Supplemented by reference TRBV27 and TRBJ1-4, the full variable domain reads EAQVTQNPRYLITVTGKKLTVTCSQNMNHEYMSWYRQDPGLGLRQIYYSMNVEVTDKGDVPEGYKVSRKEKRNFPLILESPSPNQTSLYFCASSWGEKLFFGSGTQLSVL.

The CDR3 DNA is TGTGCCAGCAGTTTAGAAGGGGTATACAATCAGCCCCAGCATTTT. Amino acids: CASSLEGVYNQPQHF. This sequence joins TRBV12-3 or TRBV12-4 and TRBJ1-5; possibly TRBD1 for D (5 bases). This CDR3 region has 15 residues. V was clipped by 1 base and J by 3 bases, with 10 bases between them.

This clonotype has a handful of counts. The chain links TRBV12-3 or TRBV12-4 to TRBJ2-3; 11 positions match TRBD2. J was trimmed by 6 bases and V by 4 bases; bases with no gene match: 6. The CDR3 contains 15 residues. Here the CDR3 DNA reads TGTGCCAGCAGTTCGCTAGCGGGGGGAAATGATACGCAGTATTTT. Residues: CASSSLAGGNDTQYF.

This clonotype showed up just a few times. This chain connects TRBV6-2 or TRBV6-3 to TRBJ2-5; D call uncertain. The CDR3 consists of 11 residues. With 8 bases removed from V and 3 bases from J, the gap between germline ends came to 7 bases. Looked up from germline, CDR1 is MNHEY and CDR2 is SVGEGT. For the CDR3, the DNA is TGTGCCAGCCGGGCAGAAGAGACCCAGTACTTC. Amino acid sequence: CASRAEETQYF.

This clonotype was counted a few times. The J gene is TRBJ2-3, the V gene TRBV5-1; D tentatively fits TRBD1 or TRBD2 (5 bases each). V lost 4 bases, J lost 2 bases, and 8 bases lay in between. Germline V gene lookup returns CDR1 SGHRS and CDR2 YFSETQ. This CDR3 has 13 residues. CDR3 region: CASSTGATDTQYF. In nucleotides, the CDR3 is TGCGCCAGCAGCACCGGGGCCACAGATACGCAGTATTTT.

The V gene is TRBV7-2, the J gene TRBJ1-2; D call uncertain. V was clipped by 1 base and J by 4 bases, with 13 bases between them. The CDR3 totals 15 residues. The germline V gene has CDR1 SGHTA and CDR2 FQGNSA. CDR3 sequence reads: CASSLEPGPPYGYTF. The CDR3 DNA reads TGTGCCAGCAGCTTAGAGCCAGGCCCACCCTATGGCTACACCTTC.

This clonotype was detected many times. The CDR3 DNA reads TGCGCCAGCAGCCAAGCAGGGGTCGATGAGCAGTTCTTC. Translating it yields CASSQAGVDEQFF. This sequence joins TRBV4-3 and TRBJ2-1, with a weak D call TRBD1 (6 bases). Trimming cost V 1 base and J 8 bases, with 9 bases left between them. The length of the CDR3 is 13 residues. Germline-derived CDR1 and CDR2 are LGHNA and YSLEER.